One sample yielded the 11 T cell receptor beta chains listed below, sequenced in a study of T-cell reconstitution after alpha-beta-depleted transplantation in children. A library of TCRbeta sequences, prepared with unique molecular identifiers, was generated. Using its own MiXCR run on the PCR reads, TCRdb lists one record per CDR3 protein. The repertoire holds approximately 270,000 distinct CDR3 sequences, with around 9.6% as singletons. This sample comprised PBMCs from the stem cell graft donor, obtained from the stem cell graft. The receptors derive from a human donor who donated a stem cell graft to a child with SCID.

This clonotype appeared a few times. In DNA, the CDR3 is TGTGCCAGCGGCGGCCCTACGAATGACGAGCAGTACTTC. It codes for CASGGPTNDEQYF. The chain employs TRBV5-6 and TRBJ2-7; unclear D gene. Germline CDR1 SGHDT, CDR2 YYEEEE. Deletions cut 7 bases from V and 5 bases from J, with 16 bases between. This CDR3 has 13 residues.

This clonotype was observed a handful of times. The chain joins TRBV3-1 to TRBJ2-3; TRBD2 aligns across 7 bases. Germline assignment: CDR1 LGHDT and CDR2 YNNKEL (reference sequence). The V and J ends lost 4 bases and 2 bases, in that order; junction bases with no gene match: 3. CDR3 size: 14 residues. The CDR3 region has the DNA TGTGCCAGCAGCCGCGGGGGTTCCACAGATACGCAGTATTTT. Translated, it gives CASSRGGSTDTQYF.

This sequence joins TRBV10-3 and TRBJ1-1; the D gene is possibly TRBD1 (5 bases). Germline V gene data show CDR1 as ENHRY and CDR2 as SYGVKD. The CDR3 covers 14 residues. V gave up 7 bases and J gave up 4 bases, with 16 bases separating them. The CDR3 DNA reads as TGTGCCATCAATCGGGACGGACTAAGCACTGAAGCTTTCTTT. Amino acid sequence: CAINRDGLSTEAFF.

The CDR3 DNA sequence: TGCGCCAGCAGCTTGGTAGCCGGGGGCTCCTACAATGAGCAGTTCTTC. This encodes CASSLVAGGSYNEQFF. The chain links TRBV5-1 to TRBJ2-1; TRBD2 is a possible D gene (6 bases). The CDR3 extends over 16 amino acids. The V gene's germline CDR1 is SGHRS and CDR2 YFSETQ. The V end was cut by 0 bases, the J end by 0 bases, with 10 bases between.

The chain carries TRBV7-8 and TRBJ2-7; D gene uncertain. Trimming pared 1 base from V and 6 bases from J, leaving 7 bases between. CDR1 and CDR2 (germline): SGHVS, FQNEAQ. This CDR3 has 12 residues. CDR3 protein: CASSLEVPEQYF. The CDR3 bases are TGTGCCAGCAGCTTAGAAGTCCCCGAGCAGTACTTC.

This clonotype was detected many times. This chain links TRBV10-3 with TRBJ2-1; D is undetermined. This CDR3 spans 15 amino acids. The germline V and J ends were trimmed by 1 base and 5 bases, with 12 bases remaining between them. Germline V gives CDR1 ENHRY, CDR2 SYGVKD. CDR3 DNA: TGTGCCATCAGTGAGTACTCAAAGCAGAACAATGAGCAGTTCTTC. Its protein is CAISEYSKQNNEQFF.

This clonotype was counted between two and nine times. The chain carries TRBV27 and TRBJ1-5; D is ambiguous. V lost 8 bases to trimming and J lost 7 bases, with 12 bases between them. CDR3 length equals 12 residues. Germline V gene lookup returns CDR1 MNHEY and CDR2 SMNVEV (reference sequence). The CDR3 sequence is CASGLFGQPQHF. As DNA, the CDR3 is TGTGCCAGCGGTCTCTTTGGCCAGCCCCAGCATTTT.

The gene calls are TRBV4-1 and TRBJ2-7; tentative D call: TRBD2 (5 bases). The CDR3 runs to 14 residues. Germline-derived CDR1 and CDR2 are MGHRA and YSYEKL. V was pared by 0 bases and J by 3 bases, with 9 bases between. CDR3 amino acids: CASSQDKRDYEQYF. The CDR3 nucleotides read TGCGCCAGCAGCCAAGATAAGAGGGACTACGAGCAGTACTTC.

The chain joins TRBV6-6 to TRBJ1-1; unclear D gene. The V end lost 7 bases, the J end lost 6 bases, and 9 bases lay between the germline ends. The length of the CDR3 is 11 residues. Looked up from germline, CDR1 is MNHNY and CDR2 is SVGAGI (reference sequence). The CDR3 DNA is TGTGCCAGCACCCTAGTGGCTGAAGCTTTCTTT. Protein sequence: CASTLVAEAFF.

This clonotype was observed a few times. The CDR3 loop is CASSFSGGASGANVLTF. Written as DNA, the CDR3 is TGTGCCAGCAGCTTTAGCGGGGGGGCCTCTGGGGCCAACGTCCTGACTTTC. This sequence joins TRBV7-9 and TRBJ2-6; 11 bases agree with TRBD2. V was clipped by 3 bases and J by 0 bases; unmatched bases: 1. CDR3 length: 17 residues. Germline loops: CDR1 SEHNR, CDR2 FQNEAQ (reference sequence). Complete variable domain (other parts from reference TRBV7-9 and TRBJ2-6): DTGVSQNPRHKITKRGQNVTFRCDPISEHNRLYWYRQTLGQGPEFLTYFQNEAQLEKSRLLSDRFSAERPKGSFSTLEIQRTEQGDSAMYLCASSFSGGASGANVLTFGAGSRLTVL.

The rearrangement uses TRBV11-2 and TRBJ2-7; D is perhaps TRBD1 (5 bases). V lost 1 base and J 3 bases, leaving 13 bases between the germline ends. There are 15 residues in the CDR3. The germline gives CDR1 SGHAT, CDR2 FQNNGV. CDR3 DNA: TGTGCCAGCAGCTTAGGGCAGGGAAGAGGCTACGAGCAGTACTTC. It is translated as CASSLGQGRGYEQYF.